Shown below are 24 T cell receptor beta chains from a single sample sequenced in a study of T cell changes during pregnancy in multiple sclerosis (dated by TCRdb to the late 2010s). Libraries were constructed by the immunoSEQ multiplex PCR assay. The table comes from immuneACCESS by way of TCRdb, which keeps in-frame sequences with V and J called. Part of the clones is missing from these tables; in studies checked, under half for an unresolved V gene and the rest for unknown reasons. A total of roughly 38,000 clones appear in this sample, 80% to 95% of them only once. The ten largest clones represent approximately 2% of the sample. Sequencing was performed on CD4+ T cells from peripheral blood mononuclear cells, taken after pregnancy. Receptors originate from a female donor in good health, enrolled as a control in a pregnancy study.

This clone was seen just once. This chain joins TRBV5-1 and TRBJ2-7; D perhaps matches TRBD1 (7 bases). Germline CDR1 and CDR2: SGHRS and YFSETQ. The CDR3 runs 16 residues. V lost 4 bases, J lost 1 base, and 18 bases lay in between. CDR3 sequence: CASSLPGGGLSYEQYF. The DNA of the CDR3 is TGCGCCAGCAGCCTCCCAGGGGGAGGCCTTTCCTACGAGCAGTACTTC. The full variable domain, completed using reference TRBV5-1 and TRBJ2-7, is KAGVTQTPRYLIKTRGQQVTLSCSPISGHRSVSWYQQTPGQGLQFLFEYFSETQRNKGNFPGRFSGRQFSNSRSEMNVSTLELGDSALYLCASSLPGGGLSYEQYFGPGTRLTVT.

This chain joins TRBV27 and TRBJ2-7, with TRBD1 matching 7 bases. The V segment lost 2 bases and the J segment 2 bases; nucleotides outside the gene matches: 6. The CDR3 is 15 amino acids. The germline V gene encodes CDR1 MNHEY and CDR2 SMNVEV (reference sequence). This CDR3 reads CASSLIQGVTYEQYF. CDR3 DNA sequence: TGTGCCAGCAGTTTAATTCAGGGGGTGACCTACGAGCAGTACTTC.

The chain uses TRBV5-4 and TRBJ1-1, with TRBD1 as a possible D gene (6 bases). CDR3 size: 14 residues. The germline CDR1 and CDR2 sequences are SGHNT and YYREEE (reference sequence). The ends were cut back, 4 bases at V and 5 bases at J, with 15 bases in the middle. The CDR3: CASSITGSWTEAFF. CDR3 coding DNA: TGTGCCAGCAGCATTACAGGGTCTTGGACTGAAGCTTTCTTT. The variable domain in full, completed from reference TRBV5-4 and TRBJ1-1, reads ETGVTQSPTHLIKTRGQQVTLRCSSQSGHNTVSWYQQALGQGPQFIFQYYREEENGRGNFPPRFSGLQFPNYSSELNVNALELDDSALYLCASSITGSWTEAFFGQGTRLTVV.

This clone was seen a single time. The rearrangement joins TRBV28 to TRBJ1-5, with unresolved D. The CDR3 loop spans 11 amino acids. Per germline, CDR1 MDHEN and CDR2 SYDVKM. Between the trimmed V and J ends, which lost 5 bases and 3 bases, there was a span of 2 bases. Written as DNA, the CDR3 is TGTGCCAGCAGTCTCAATCAGCCCCAGCATTTT. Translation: CASSLNQPQHF.

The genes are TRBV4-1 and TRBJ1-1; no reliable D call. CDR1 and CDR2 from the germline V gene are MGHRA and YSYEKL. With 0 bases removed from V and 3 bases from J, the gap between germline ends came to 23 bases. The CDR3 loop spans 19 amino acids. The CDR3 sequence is CASSQDPRGRGRPDTEAFF. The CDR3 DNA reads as TGCGCCAGCAGCCAAGATCCAAGAGGGCGAGGCCGCCCTGACACTGAAGCTTTCTTT.

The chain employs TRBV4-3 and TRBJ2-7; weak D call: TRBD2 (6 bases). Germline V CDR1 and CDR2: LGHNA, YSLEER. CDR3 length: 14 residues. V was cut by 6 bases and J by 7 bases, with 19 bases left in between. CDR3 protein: CASSLGLGEREQYF. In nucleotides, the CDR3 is TGCGCCAGCAGTCTGGGACTGGGAGAGAGGGAGCAGTACTTC.

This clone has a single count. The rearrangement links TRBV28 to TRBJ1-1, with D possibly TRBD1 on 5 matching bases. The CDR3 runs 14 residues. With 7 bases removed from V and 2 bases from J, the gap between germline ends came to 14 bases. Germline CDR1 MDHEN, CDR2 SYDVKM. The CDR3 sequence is CASTRGAVNTEAFF. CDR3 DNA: TGTGCCAGCACCCGCGGGGCGGTCAACACTGAAGCTTTCTTT.

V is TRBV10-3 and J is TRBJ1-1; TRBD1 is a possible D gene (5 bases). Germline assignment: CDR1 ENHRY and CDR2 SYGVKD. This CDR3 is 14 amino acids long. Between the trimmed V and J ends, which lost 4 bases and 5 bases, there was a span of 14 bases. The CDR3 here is CAISVDNRGTEAFF. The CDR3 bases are TGTGCCATCAGTGTCGACAACCGGGGGACTGAAGCTTTCTTT.

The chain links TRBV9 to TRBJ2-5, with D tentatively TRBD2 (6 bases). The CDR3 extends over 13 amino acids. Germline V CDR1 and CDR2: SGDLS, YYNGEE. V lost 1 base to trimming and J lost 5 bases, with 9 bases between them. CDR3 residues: CASSVTSRETQYF. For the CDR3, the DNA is TGTGCCAGCAGCGTAACTAGCAGGGAGACCCAGTACTTC. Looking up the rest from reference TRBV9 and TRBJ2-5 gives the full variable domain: DSGVTQTPKHLITATGQRVTLRCSPRSGDLSVYWYQQSLDQGLQFLIQYYNGEERAKGNILERFSAQQFPDLHSELNLSSLELGDSALYFCASSVTSRETQYFGPGTRLLVL.

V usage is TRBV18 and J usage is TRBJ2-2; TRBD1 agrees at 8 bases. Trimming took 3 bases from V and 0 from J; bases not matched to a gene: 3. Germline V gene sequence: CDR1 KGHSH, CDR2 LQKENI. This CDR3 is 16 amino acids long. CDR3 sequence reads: CASSPLTGANTGELFF. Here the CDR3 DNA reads TGTGCCAGCTCACCTTTGACAGGGGCGAACACCGGGGAGCTGTTTTTT.

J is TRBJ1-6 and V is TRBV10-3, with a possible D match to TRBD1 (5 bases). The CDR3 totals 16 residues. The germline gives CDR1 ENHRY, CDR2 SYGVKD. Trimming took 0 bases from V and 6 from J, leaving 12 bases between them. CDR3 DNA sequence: TGTGCCATCAGTGAGTCGGGGGGACGGGGTAATTCACCCCTCCACTTT. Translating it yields CAISESGGRGNSPLHF.

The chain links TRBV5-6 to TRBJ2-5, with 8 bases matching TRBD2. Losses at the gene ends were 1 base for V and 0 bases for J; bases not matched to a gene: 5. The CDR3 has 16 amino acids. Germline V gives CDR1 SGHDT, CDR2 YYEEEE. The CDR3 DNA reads TGTGCCAGCAGCTTGTCTGCTAGCGGGTACCAAGAGACCCAGTACTTC. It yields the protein CASSLSASGYQETQYF. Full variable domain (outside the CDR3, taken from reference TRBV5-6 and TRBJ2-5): DAGVTQSPTHLIKTRGQQVTLRCSPKSGHDTVSWYQQALGQGPQFIFQYYEEEERQRGNFPDRFSGHQFPNYSSELNVNALLLGDSALYLCASSLSASGYQETQYFGPGTRLLVL.

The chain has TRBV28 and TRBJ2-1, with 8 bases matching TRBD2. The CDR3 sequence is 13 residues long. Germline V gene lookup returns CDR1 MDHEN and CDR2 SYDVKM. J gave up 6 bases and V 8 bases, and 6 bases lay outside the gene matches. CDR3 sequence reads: CASGLATLNEQFF. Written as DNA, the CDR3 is TGTGCCAGCGGACTAGCCACCCTCAATGAGCAGTTCTTC.

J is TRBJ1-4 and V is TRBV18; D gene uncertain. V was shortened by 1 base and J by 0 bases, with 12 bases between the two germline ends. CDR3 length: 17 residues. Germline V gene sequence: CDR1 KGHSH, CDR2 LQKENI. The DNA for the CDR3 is TGTGCCAGCTCACCACGGGGAGCAGCCTCAACTAATGAAAAACTGTTTTTT. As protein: CASSPRGAASTNEKLFF.

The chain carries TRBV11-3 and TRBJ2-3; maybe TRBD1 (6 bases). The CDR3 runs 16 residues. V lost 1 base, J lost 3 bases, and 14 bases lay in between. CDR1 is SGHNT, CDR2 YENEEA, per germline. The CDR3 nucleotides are TGTGCCAGCAGCTTAGTAGGGGAAAGGGGGACAGATACGCAGTATTTT. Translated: CASSLVGERGTDTQYF. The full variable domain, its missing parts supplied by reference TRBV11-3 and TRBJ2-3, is EAGVVQSPRYKIIEKKQPVAFWCNPISGHNTLYWYLQNLGQGPELLIRYENEEAVDDSQLPKDRFSAERLKGVDSTLKIQPAELGDSAVYLCASSLVGERGTDTQYFGPGTRLTVL.

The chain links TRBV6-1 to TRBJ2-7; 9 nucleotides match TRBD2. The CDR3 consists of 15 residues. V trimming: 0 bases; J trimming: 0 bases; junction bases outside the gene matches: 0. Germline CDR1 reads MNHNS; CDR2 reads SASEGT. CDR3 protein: CASSEASGSSYEQYF. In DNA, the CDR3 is TGTGCCAGCAGTGAAGCTAGCGGGAGCTCCTACGAGCAGTACTTC.

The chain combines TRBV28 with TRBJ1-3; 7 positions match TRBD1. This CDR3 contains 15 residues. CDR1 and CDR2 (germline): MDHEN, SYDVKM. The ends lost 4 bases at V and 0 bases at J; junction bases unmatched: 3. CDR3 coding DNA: TGTGCCAGCAGTTCCGGGACAGTCTCTGGAAACACCATATATTTT. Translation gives CASSSGTVSGNTIYF.

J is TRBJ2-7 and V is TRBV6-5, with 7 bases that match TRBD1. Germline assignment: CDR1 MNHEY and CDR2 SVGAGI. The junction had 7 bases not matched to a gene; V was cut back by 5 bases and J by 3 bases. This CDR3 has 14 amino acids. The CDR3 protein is CASSRTGINYEQYF. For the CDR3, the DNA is TGTGCCAGCAGTAGGACAGGTATCAACTACGAGCAGTACTTC.

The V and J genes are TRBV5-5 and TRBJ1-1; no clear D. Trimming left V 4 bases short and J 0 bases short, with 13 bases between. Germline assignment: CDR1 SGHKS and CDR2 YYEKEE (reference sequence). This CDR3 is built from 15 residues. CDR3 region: CASSHLTKMNTEAFF. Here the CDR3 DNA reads TGTGCCAGCAGCCACCTGACAAAAATGAACACTGAAGCTTTCTTT.

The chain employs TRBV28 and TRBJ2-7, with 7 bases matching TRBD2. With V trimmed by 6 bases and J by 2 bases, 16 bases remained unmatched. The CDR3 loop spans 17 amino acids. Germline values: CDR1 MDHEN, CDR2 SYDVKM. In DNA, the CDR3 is TGTGCCAGCAGGGATCCGGTCGCCGGGGGGTACACCTACGAGCAGTACTTC. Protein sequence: CASRDPVAGGYTYEQYF.

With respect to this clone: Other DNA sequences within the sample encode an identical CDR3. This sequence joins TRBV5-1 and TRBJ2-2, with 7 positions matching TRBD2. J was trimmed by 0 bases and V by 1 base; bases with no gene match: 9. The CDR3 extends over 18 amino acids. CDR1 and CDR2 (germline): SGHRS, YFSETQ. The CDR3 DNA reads TGCGCCAGCAGCTTGAAGGACTCCGGGACTACGAACACCGGGGAGCTGTTTTTT. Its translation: CASSLKDSGTTNTGELFF.

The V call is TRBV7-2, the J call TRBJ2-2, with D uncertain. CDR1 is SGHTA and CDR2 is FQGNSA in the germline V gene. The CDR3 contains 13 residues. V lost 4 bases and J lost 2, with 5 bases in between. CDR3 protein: CASSSTNTGELFF. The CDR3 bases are TGTGCCAGCAGCTCCACAAACACCGGGGAGCTGTTTTTT.

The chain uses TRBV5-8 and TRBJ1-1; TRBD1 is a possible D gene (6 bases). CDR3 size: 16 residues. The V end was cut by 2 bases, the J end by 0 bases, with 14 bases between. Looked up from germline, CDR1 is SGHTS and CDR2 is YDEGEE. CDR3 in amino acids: CASSFLTGRLNTEAFF. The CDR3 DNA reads TGTGCCAGCAGCTTCCTGACAGGCCGTTTGAACACTGAAGCTTTCTTT.

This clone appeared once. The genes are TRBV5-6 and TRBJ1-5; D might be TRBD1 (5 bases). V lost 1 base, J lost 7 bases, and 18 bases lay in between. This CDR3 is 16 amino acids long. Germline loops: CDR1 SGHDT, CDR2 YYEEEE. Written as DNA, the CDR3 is TGTGCCAGCAGCTTGCAGGGTTGGGCAGGAAAACAGCCCCAGCATTTT. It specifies CASSLQGWAGKQPQHF.